This TCR beta chain was profiled in a study of OX40 agonist ivuxolimab in advanced cancers. At the level of the study: Partial responses were achieved by three patients: one hepatocellular carcinoma, two cutaneous melanoma. Study results and limitations: At 0.1 to 3.0 mg/kg and by week 6, CD4+ and CD8+ T cells in the blood had expanded clonally. Patients with a partial response at 0.1-3.0 mg/kg had among the lowest clonal expansion.

V dropped 1 base and J dropped 7 bases, with 8 bases sitting between them. The CDR3 is made up of 13 amino acids. Germline CDR1 and CDR2: MGHRA and YSYEKL. Of note for this clone: Its target is unknown.

Data came from immunoSEQ multiplex PCR; TCRdb stores just in-frame clones and leaves some out. In the table there are tens of thousands of clones, 65% to 85% of which are singletons. The chain is built from TRBV4-1 and TRBJ2-1; D remains ambiguous. The source of this sequence is an adult with an advanced solid tumor such as melanoma, head and neck, liver or kidney cancer. Source: CD4+ or CD8+ T cells sorted from blood, taken in a trial of the OX40 agonist ivuxolimab. This chain's CDR3 is CASSQVLRNEQFF. CDR3 coding DNA: TGCGCCAGCAGCCAAGTTTTACGGAATGAGCAGTTCTTC.